This TCR beta chain was sequenced during a study of glioma-infiltrating T cells. This clonotype was seen ten or more times. The antigen is unknown. Study-wide results and limits: Gliomas, especially low-grade, showed above-expected tissue-blood divergence; non-neoplastic patients showed below. Tissue and blood shared very few CDR3 sequences.

Germline CDR1 reads MGHDK; CDR2 reads SYGVNS. V lost 2 bases, J lost 9 bases, and 16 bases lay in between. This CDR3 is 15 amino acids long. Using RNA template, CDR3s of TCR alpha and beta were amplified with iRepertoire arm-PCR. MiXCR, run by TCRdb on the multiplex PCR reads, gives a single entry per CDR3 protein. The table has 150,000 to 200,000 distinct CDR3 sequences, around 42% seen once. The sequenced sample consisted of glioma tissue, nonneoplastic brain tissue, or PBMCs (not recorded which). The chain combines TRBV25-1 with TRBJ1-4, with a tentative D call TRBD1 (5 bases). This TCR was sampled from a human donor with low-grade glioma or glioblastoma, undergoing nonglioma brain surgery, or in good health (not recorded which). The CDR3 sequence: CASSEVAGPGKKLFF. For the CDR3, the DNA is TGTGCCAGCAGTGAAGTTGCGGGGCCGGGAAAAAAACTGTTTTTT.